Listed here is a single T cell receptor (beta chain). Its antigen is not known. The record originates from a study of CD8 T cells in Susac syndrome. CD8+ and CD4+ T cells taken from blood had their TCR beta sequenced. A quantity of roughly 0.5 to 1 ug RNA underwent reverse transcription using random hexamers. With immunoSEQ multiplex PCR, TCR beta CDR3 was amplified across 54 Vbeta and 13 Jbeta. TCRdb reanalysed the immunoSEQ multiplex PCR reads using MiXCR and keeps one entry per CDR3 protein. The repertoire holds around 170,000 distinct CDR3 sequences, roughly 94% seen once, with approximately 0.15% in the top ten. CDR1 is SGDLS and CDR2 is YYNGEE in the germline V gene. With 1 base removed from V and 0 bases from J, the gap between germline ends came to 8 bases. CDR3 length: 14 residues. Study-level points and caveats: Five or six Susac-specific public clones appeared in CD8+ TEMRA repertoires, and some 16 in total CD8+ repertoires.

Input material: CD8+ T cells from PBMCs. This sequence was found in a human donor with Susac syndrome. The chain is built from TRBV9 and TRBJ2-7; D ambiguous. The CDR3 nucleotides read TGTGCCAGCAGCGTATCCTATCACTCCTACGAGCAGTACTTC. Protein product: CASSVSYHSYEQYF.